This T cell receptor (beta chain) was captured by sequencing in a study of T cell repertoires in cytomegalovirus infection. Study background: Well-studied HLA-B-restricted CMV epitopes were used in the study alongside recently identified HLA-C-restricted ones. Through public TCR beta signatures, both CMV infection and matching HLA type were indicated.

TCRdb re-analysed the reads in MiXCR, keeping a single row per CDR3 protein. The table lists approximately 1,000,000 distinct CDR3 sequences, 25% to 40% of them singletons. With 5 bases removed from V and 1 base from J, the gap between germline ends came to 9 bases. Germline CDR1 reads PRHDT; CDR2 reads FYEKMQ (reference sequence). CDR3 length: 13 amino acids. About this clonotype: The target antigen is unknown.

V and J are TRBV13 and TRBJ2-7; no clear D gene. This clonotype was sampled from a human donor in good health (CMV status not recorded). Some clones in this sample may be carry-over from other donors' samples. This sample comprised cultured CD8+ T cells from PBMCs, obtained from culture after CMV antigen stimulation. The CDR3 protein is CASSPKRSYEQYF. The CDR3 DNA follows: TGTGCCAGCAGCCCCAAGCGTTCCTACGAGCAGTACTTC.